This TCR beta chain was sequenced for a study of T cell repertoires in cytomegalovirus infection. CDR3 length: 16 amino acids. Trimming stripped 1 base from V and 2 bases from J, with 15 bases between. Germline values: CDR1 SGHVS, CDR2 FQNEAQ. MiXCR, applied by TCRdb to the reads, yields one record per CDR3 protein. The data show around 210,000 distinct CDR3 sequences, with under 8.5% seen just once and roughly 6.5% held by the top ten. This clonotype was detected many times. The specimen was PBMCs. The sequence was collected from a human donor in good health (CMV status not recorded). Some clones in this sample may be carry-over from other donors' samples. This rearrangement joins TRBV7-8 to TRBJ2-7; tentative D call: TRBD1 (6 bases). For the CDR3, the DNA is TGTGCCAGCAGCTTAGGGGCAGGGGCTAATACCTACGAGCAGTACTTC. It translates to CASSLGAGANTYEQYF.